The 9 T cell receptor beta chains reported below all come from one sample, sequenced in a study of control samples from healthy donors and cancer patients. Clones were read by immunoSEQ multiplex PCR, and TCRdb kept only the in-frame ones, dropping some. The sample includes some 45,000 clones, approximately 90% of them seen just once. Sequenced input: PBMCs. The receptors were gathered from a woman in her thirties or forties with head and neck cancer.

V gene TRBV27 combines with J gene TRBJ2-7; 8 nucleotides match TRBD1. Germline lookup yields CDR1 MNHEY and CDR2 SMNVEV (reference sequence). Trimming at V came to 6 bases and at J to 3 bases, leaving 4 bases not matched to a gene. The CDR3 runs 13 residues. DNA of the CDR3: TGTGCCAGCAGCTACGGGACAGGCTACGAGCAGTACTTC. Its protein product is CASSYGTGYEQYF.

This chain connects TRBV11-2 to TRBJ1-1; 11 bases match TRBD1. J lost 4 bases, V lost 5 bases, and 6 bases had no gene match. The V gene's germline CDR1 is SGHAT and CDR2 FQNNGV. The CDR3 runs to 15 residues. The DNA for the CDR3 is TGTGCCAGCAGCCAACATGGACAGGGGGCCACTGAAGCTTTCTTT. Its translation is CASSQHGQGATEAFF.

The chain joins TRBV28 to TRBJ2-2; 8 bases are a match to TRBD1. The CDR3 runs to 14 residues. Germline CDR1 reads MDHEN; CDR2 reads SYDVKM. Trimming at V came to 6 bases and at J to 8 bases, leaving 8 bases not matched to a gene. The CDR3 nucleotides read TGTGCCAGCAGCCGCGGGACAGGAAGGGGGGAGCTGTTTTTT. It yields the protein CASSRGTGRGELFF.

In this sample, this clone turned up once. The chain employs TRBV2 and TRBJ2-3; 9 bases are shared with TRBD1. The CDR3 extends over 14 amino acids. The J segment lost 4 bases and the V segment lost 8 bases, leaving 7 bases of the junction unmatched. Per the germline V gene, CDR1 is SNHLY and CDR2 is FYNNEI. The CDR3 region is CASGTGTSSDTQYF. The CDR3, as DNA: TGTGCCAGCGGGACAGGGACTTCGTCAGATACGCAGTATTTT.

This clone was seen once. One end of the junction is discordant with germline, which a read error may explain. The chain combines TRBV2 with TRBJ1-4; D unclear. Germline V gene sequence: CDR1 SNHLY, CDR2 FYNNEI. The CDR3 totals 14 residues. CDR3: CASREGSTNEKLFF. The CDR3 DNA is TGTGCCAGCAGAGAAGGGTCGACTAATGAAAAACTGTTTTTT.

The rearrangement uses TRBV5-6 and TRBJ2-1; D might be TRBD2 (5 bases). This CDR3 spans 12 amino acids. Germline-derived CDR1 and CDR2 are SGHDT and YYEEEE. V was cut by 3 bases and J by 10 bases, with 11 bases left in between. The CDR3 DNA follows: TGTGCCAGCAGCTCCGGTATAGCGGAGCAGTTCTTC. It translates to CASSSGIAEQFF.

The chain uses TRBV30 and TRBJ2-2, with D uncertain. V lost 0 bases and J lost 6, with 14 bases in between. The CDR3 covers 15 residues. The germline V gene encodes CDR1 GTSNPN and CDR2 SVGIG (reference sequence). Here the CDR3 reads CAWSVFLPGPGELFF. The CDR3 DNA reads as TGTGCCTGGAGTGTATTTCTCCCCGGCCCCGGGGAGCTGTTTTTT.

This clone was seen a single time. The CDR3: CASSQEYRGGEQYF. CDR3 DNA: TGTGCCAGCAGCCAAGAGTACAGGGGAGGTGAGCAGTACTTC. V and J are TRBV3-1 (or the pseudogene TRBV3-2) and TRBJ2-7, with D perhaps TRBD1 (7 bases). V gave up 0 bases and J gave up 7 bases, with 13 bases separating them. This CDR3 spans 14 amino acids. Germline V CDR1 and CDR2: LGHDT, YNNKEL (reference sequence).

The chain joins TRBV3-1 (or the pseudogene TRBV3-2) to TRBJ2-5; no clear D. V shed 2 bases and J shed 10 bases, with 17 bases lying between them. The germline V gene has CDR1 LGHDT and CDR2 YNNKEL (reference sequence). This CDR3 is 14 amino acids long. The CDR3 protein is CASSQPPDPAHQYF. In nucleotides, the CDR3 is TGTGCCAGCAGCCAACCCCCCGACCCGGCGCACCAGTACTTC.